The next 13 T cell receptor beta chains were all read from a single sample in a study of Ad26.COV2.S vaccination and SARS-CoV-2 variants. Profiling relied on immunoSEQ multiplex PCR, and the TCRdb table lists in-frame clones only, not all of them. The sample has about 350,000 clones, roughly 90% seen once. The treatment denotes: roughly 18 received Ad26.COV2.S at low or high dose, single or two shots; a few received placebo; per-sample allocation not given. Vaccine and placebo recipients were sampled on day 63 after the first injection. This specimen consisted of peripheral blood, obtained in a trial of Ad26.COV2.S vaccine versus placebo. These receptors originate from a person between 18 and 60 years old who received the Ad26.COV2.S COVID-19 vaccine or a placebo.

The chain uses TRBV6-2 or TRBV6-3 and TRBJ2-3; D may be TRBD1 or TRBD2 (6 bases each). The CDR3 sequence is 16 residues long. Trimming removed 2 bases at V and 2 bases at J, with 14 bases between. The germline gives CDR1 MNHEY, CDR2 SVGEGT. CDR3 nucleotide sequence: TGTGCCAGCAGTTACGGTATAACGGGGGCCACAGATACGCAGTATTTT. Encoded protein: CASSYGITGATDTQYF.

This rearrangement joins TRBV5-4 to TRBJ2-3, with TRBD2 matching 10 bases. Germline values: CDR1 SGHNT, CDR2 YYREEE (reference sequence). Unmatched junction bases numbered 5, after V lost 3 bases and J lost 4 bases. The CDR3 loop spans 15 amino acids. CDR3 coding DNA: TGTGCCAGCAGCTCCGAGCGGGGGGGTCCAGATACGCAGTATTTT. Its protein is CASSSERGGPDTQYF.

CDR3 in amino acids: CASSNEQEGEKLFF. The CDR3 DNA follows: TGTGCCAGCAGCAATGAACAGGAGGGAGAAAAACTGTTTTTT. The V and J genes are TRBV21-1 and TRBJ1-4. TRBV21-1 is deemed a pseudogene. This CDR3 spans 14 amino acids.

The rearrangement uses TRBV5-1 and TRBJ1-2; tentatively, D is TRBD1 (5 bases). CDR1 is SGHRS, CDR2 YFSETQ, per germline. The V end was cut by 7 bases, the J end by 3 bases, with 16 bases between. The CDR3 is 14 residues long. In DNA, the CDR3 is TGCGCCAGCTCCGCCCTGGAGGGACACTATGGCTACACCTTC. It codes for CASSALEGHYGYTF.

This clone was observed once. This chain links TRBV4-3 with TRBJ1-1, with 10 bases that match TRBD1. Trimming cost V 5 bases and J 5 bases; bases outside gene matches: 5. The CDR3 is 14 residues long. Germline V gene data show CDR1 as LGHNA and CDR2 as YSLEER. The CDR3 sequence: CASSADRGGTEAFF. The CDR3 DNA is TGCGCCAGCAGCGCGGACAGGGGGGGAACTGAAGCTTTCTTT.

The table lists this clone with many counts. This chain uses TRBV4-3 with TRBJ1-4; D is unclear. CDR1 is LGHNA, CDR2 YSLEER, per germline. Trimming took 0 bases from V and 1 from J, leaving 3 bases between them. This CDR3 contains 14 residues. The CDR3 DNA follows: TGCGCCAGCAGCCAAGACAGAACTAATGAAAAACTGTTTTTT. Amino acid sequence: CASSQDRTNEKLFF.

V usage is TRBV19 and J usage is TRBJ1-5; 9 bases map to TRBD1. V shed 8 bases and J 5 bases; nucleotides not matched to a gene: 4. CDR1 LNHDA and CDR2 SQIVND come from the germline V gene (reference sequence). This CDR3 region has 13 residues. The CDR3 DNA is TGTGCCAGTCACCGGGACAGGGATCAGCCCCAGCATTTT. Protein: CASHRDRDQPQHF.

This chain connects TRBV2 to TRBJ1-5; 7 bases align to TRBD1. The germline V gene encodes CDR1 SNHLY and CDR2 FYNNEI. V was pared by 7 bases and J by 5 bases, with 5 bases of the junction left unmatched. The CDR3 is 13 residues long. The CDR3 region has the DNA TGTGCCAGCACGGGACAGAGGGATCAGCCCCAGCATTTT. Amino acids: CASTGQRDQPQHF.

The chain uses TRBV24-1 and TRBJ2-2; D is ambiguous. The CDR3 consists of 16 residues. V lost 1 base, J lost 2 bases, and 10 bases lay in between. The V gene's germline CDR1 is KGHDR and CDR2 SFDVKD. In DNA form, the CDR3 reads TGTGCCACCAGTGATTTCGGTACAGACAACACCGGGGAGCTGTTTTTT. Its protein product is CATSDFGTDNTGELFF.

This sequence joins TRBV12-2 and TRBJ2-3; TRBD2 is the table's D call, not checked against the DNA. TRBV12-2 is assigned pseudogene status. This CDR3 contains 18 residues. Here the CDR3 DNA reads TGTGCAAGTCGCTTACTACCCGGGACTAGCGGAAGCACAGATACGCAGTATTTT. It translates to CASRLLPGTSGSTDTQYF.

This chain joins TRBV6-1 and TRBJ1-1, with no clear D. The V gene's germline CDR1 is MNHNS and CDR2 SASEGT. V lost 2 bases to trimming and J lost 4 bases, with 8 bases between them. The CDR3 is 13 amino acids. CDR3 in amino acids: CASSELPGTEAFF. In DNA form, the CDR3 reads TGTGCCAGCAGTGAATTACCGGGCACTGAAGCTTTCTTT.

This chain links TRBV27 with TRBJ2-3; D unclear. CDR1 is MNHEY and CDR2 is SMNVEV in the germline V gene (reference sequence). The CDR3 sequence is 15 residues long. V was shortened by 3 bases and J by 5 bases, with 15 bases between the two germline ends. The CDR3: CASSFVGGRGDTQYF. CDR3 nucleotide sequence: TGTGCCAGCAGTTTTGTGGGCGGACGAGGAGATACGCAGTATTTT.

The V gene is TRBV24-1, the J gene TRBJ2-7, with 8 bases lining up with TRBD1. The V gene end was trimmed by 2 bases and the J gene end by 4 bases; junction bases not matched to a gene: 6. There are 15 residues in the CDR3. Germline values: CDR1 KGHDR, CDR2 SFDVKD. CDR3 in amino acids: CATSDSIDRGYEQYF. Here the CDR3 DNA reads TGTGCCACCAGTGATTCCATTGACAGGGGATACGAGCAGTACTTC.